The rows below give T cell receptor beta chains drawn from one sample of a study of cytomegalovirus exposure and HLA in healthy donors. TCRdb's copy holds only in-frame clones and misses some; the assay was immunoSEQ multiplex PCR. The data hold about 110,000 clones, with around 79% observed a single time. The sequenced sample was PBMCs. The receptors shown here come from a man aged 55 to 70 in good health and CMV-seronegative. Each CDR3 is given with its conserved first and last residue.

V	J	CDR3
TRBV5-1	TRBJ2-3	CASRRGRDSTDTQYF
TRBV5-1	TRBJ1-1	CASRPSDRENTEAFF
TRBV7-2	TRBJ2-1	CASSLGQNNEQFF
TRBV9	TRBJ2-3	CASSVVGGASDTQYF
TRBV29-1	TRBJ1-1	CSVLTGLGGSEAFF
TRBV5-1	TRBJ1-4	CASSLDRGAEKLFF
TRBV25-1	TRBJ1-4	CASSGRDKAKLFF
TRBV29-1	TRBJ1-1	CSASGTGGTEAFF
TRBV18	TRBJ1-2	CASLTDRAGGYTF
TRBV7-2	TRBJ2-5	CASRPVQGETQYF
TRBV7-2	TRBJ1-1	CASSLAGWASEAFF
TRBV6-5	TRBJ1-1	CASSYSITGSTEAFF
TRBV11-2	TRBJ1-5	CASSPGENQPQHF
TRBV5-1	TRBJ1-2	CASSPEAFNYGYTF
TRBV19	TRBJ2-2	CASSIVSSGTGELFF
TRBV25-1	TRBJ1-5	CASSEVGANQPQHF
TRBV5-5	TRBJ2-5	CASSLNRQETQYF
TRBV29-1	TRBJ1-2	CSVSDGYTF
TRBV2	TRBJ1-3	CASRATGTGNTIYF
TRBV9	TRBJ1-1	CASSATGVNTEAFF
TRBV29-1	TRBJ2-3	CSMGQPEEDTQYF
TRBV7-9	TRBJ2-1	CASSLVHQGNPSYNEQFF
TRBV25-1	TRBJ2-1	CASSGPPGAYNEQFF
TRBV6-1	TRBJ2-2	CASSRDRGNTGELFF
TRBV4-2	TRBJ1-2	CASSQWDRDGYTF
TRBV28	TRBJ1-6	CASSLFTDSYNSPLHF
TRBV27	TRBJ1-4	CASTSRQGASEKLFF